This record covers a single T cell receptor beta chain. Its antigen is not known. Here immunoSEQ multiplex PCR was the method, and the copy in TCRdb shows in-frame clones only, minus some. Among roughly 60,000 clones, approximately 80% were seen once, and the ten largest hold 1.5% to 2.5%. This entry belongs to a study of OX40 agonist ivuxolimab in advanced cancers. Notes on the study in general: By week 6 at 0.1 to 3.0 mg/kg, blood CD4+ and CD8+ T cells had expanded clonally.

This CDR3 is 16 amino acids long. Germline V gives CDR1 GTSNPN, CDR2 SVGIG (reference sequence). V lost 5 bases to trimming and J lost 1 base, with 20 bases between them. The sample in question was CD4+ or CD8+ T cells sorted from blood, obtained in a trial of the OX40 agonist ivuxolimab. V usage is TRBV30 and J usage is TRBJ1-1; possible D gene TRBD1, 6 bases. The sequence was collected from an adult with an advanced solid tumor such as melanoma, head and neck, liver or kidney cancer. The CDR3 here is CAWDLKGGGGNTEAFF. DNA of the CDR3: TGTGCCTGGGATCTAAAGGGGGGTGGAGGGAACACTGAAGCTTTCTTT.